Sequencing of this T cell receptor beta chain was carried out in a study of blood T cells in healthy people across ages. Primers used in a second PCR of about 6 to 11 cycles were a sample-barcoded 5' primer and a J-beta primer mix. The template-switch adaptor was a 5' adaptor with 12 random nucleotides. It tagged each cDNA molecule. A single record per CDR3 protein comes from TCRdb applying MiXCR to the 5' RACE reads. The table lists fewer than 2,000,000 distinct CDR3 sequences, roughly two fifths of them singletons. Study observations and caveats: There was no known CMV status for donors, so expanded clonotype changes were possibly confounded. Researchers deemed the diversity estimates from one million T cells underestimates.

Researchers isolated at least 7 million PBMCs per sample. This clonotype appeared a few times. Antigen specificity is unknown. The TCR comes from a human donor in good health. Sample: blood.

CDR3: CSARDPGEQYF. CDR3 in DNA: TGCAGTGCTAGAGATCCCGGAGAGCAGTACTTC. V and J are TRBV20-1 and TRBJ2-7; D is uncertain. CDR1 is DFQATT and CDR2 is SNEGSKA in the germline V gene (reference sequence). V was trimmed by 0 bases and J by 7 bases, leaving 7 bases between them. The CDR3 totals 11 residues.